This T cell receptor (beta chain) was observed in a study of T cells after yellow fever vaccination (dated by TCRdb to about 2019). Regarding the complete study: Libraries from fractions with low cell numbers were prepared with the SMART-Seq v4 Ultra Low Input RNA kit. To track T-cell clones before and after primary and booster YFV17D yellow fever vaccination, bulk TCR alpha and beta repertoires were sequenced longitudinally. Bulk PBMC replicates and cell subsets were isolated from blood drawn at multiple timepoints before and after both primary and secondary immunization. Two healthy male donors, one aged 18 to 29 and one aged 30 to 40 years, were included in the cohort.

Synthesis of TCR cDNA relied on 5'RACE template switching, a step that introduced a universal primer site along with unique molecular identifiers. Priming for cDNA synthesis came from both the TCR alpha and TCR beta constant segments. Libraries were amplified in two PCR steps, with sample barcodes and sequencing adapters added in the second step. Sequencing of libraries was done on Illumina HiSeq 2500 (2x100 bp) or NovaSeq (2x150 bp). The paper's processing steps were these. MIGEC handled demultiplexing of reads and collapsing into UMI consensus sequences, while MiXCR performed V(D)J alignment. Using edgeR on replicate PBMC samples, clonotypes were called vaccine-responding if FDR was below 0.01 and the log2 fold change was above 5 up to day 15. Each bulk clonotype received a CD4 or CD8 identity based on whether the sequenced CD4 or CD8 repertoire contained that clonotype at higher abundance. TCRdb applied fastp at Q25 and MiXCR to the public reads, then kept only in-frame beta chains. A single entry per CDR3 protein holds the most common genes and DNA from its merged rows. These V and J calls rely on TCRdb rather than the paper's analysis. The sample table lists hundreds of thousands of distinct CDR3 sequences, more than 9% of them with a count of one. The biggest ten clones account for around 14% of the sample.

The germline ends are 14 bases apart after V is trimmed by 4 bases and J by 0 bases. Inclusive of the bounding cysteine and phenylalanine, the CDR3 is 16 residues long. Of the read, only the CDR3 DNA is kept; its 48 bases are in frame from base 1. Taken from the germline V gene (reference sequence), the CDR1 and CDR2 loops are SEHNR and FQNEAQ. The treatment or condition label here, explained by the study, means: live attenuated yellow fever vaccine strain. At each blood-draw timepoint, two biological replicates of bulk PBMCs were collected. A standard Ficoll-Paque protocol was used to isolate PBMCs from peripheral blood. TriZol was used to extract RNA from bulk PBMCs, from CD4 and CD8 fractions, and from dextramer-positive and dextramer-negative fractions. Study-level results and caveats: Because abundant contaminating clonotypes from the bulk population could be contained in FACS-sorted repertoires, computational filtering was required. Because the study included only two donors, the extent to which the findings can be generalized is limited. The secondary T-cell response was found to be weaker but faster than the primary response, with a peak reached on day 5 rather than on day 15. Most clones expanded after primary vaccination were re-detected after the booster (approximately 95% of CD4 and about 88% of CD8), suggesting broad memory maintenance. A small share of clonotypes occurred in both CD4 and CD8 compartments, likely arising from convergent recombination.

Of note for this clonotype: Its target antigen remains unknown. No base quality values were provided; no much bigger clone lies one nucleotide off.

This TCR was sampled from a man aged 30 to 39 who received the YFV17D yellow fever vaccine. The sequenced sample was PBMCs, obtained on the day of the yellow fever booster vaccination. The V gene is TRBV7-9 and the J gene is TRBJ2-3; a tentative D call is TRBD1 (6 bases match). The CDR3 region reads CASSSKGDTSTDTQYF. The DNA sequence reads TGTGCCAGCAGCTCTAAGGGGGACACCAGCACAGATACGCAGTATTTT.